Listed below are T cell receptor beta chains from one sample, sequenced in a study of human T cells and chemical hapten exposure. TCRdb reanalysed the RACE reads using MiXCR and keeps one entry per CDR3 protein. The table shows about 80,000 distinct CDR3 sequences, with around 13% occurring only once. This specimen was whole blood, taken in connection with sensitization to the hapten diphenylcyclopropenone (DPC). These TCRs come from a woman in her fifties or sixties with alopecia areata. Some clones in this sample may be carry-over from other donors' samples. Both conserved end residues are part of each CDR3. D genes are given only for firm matches. The size entry is marked missing in some rows and otherwise reads once, few, many or a size class.

TRBJ2-1	.	TRBV27	.	TGTGCCAGCAGTTTATCTTCATCTAGCTACAATGAGCAGTTCTTC	CASSLSSSSYNEQFF
TRBJ1-6	many	TRBV4-1	.	TGCGCCAGCAGCCAAGATTGGGATTCACCCCTCCACTTT	CASSQDWDSPLHF
TRBJ2-4	.	TRBV5-5	.	TGTGCCAGCAGCTTGGCGGGTTCGGCACCCTTTTACTTC	CASSLAGSAPFYF
TRBJ2-5	few	TRBV20-1	TRBD2	TGCAGTGCTACCCGGCGGCTAGCGGAAGAGACCCAGTACTTC	CSATRRLAEETQYF
TRBJ2-5	few	TRBV28	TRBD1	TGTGCCAGCAGTTCGACAGGGAACCCCCCCACGGGGACCCAGTACTTC	CASSSTGNPPTGTQYF
TRBJ2-6	few	TRBV4-1	TRBD2	TGCGCCAGCAGCCCCGAACCGGGACTAGGGACGGTTGGGGCCAACGTCCTGACTTTC	CASSPEPGLGTVGANVLTF
TRBJ2-7	few	TRBV7-2	TRBD2	TGTGCCAGCAGCTCCCCAGGACTAGCGGGTCCCGAGCAGTACTTC	CASSSPGLAGPEQYF
TRBJ1-6	.	TRBV7-2	.	TGTGCCAGCAGCTTGGGCAGGACGGTTCGTAATTCACCCCTCCACTTT	CASSLGRTVRNSPLHF
TRBJ2-7	.	TRBV2	.	TGTGCCAGCACATGGGACCCTGACTCCTACGAGCAGTACTTC	CASTWDPDSYEQYF
TRBJ1-4	.	TRBV28	.	TGTGCCAGCAGTTTCCCCAATGAAAAACTGTTTTTT	CASSFPNEKLFF
TRBJ2-5	few	TRBV3-1	.	TGTGCCAGCAGCCTTACTAGCGGGACAGGGGAACAAGAGACCCAGTACTTC	CASSLTSGTGEQETQYF
TRBJ1-4	few	TRBV4-2	.	TGTGCCAGCAGCCCCCCCCGGGGGGAAAAACTGTTTTTT	CASSPPRGEKLFF
TRBJ1-2	many	TRBV29-1	.	TGCAGCGTTGTCACCAGGGGCTTGGGCTACACCTTC	CSVVTRGLGYTF
TRBJ2-7	many	TRBV10-3	TRBD2	TGTGCCATCGGAACCGGGACTAGCGGGAGTAACGAGCAGTACTTC	CAIGTGTSGSNEQYF
TRBJ1-2	few	TRBV4-2	.	TGTGCCAGCAGCCAAGATCGGGCGGACGGCTATGGCTACACCTTC	CASSQDRADGYGYTF
TRBJ2-2	.	TRBV7-6	TRBD2	TGTGCCAGCAGCTTCCCCAGCGGGAGTGGCACCGGGGAGCTGTTTTTT	CASSFPSGSGTGELFF
TRBJ2-5	.	TRBV18	.	TGTGCCAGCTCACCACCGGTCGGGAGAAGGAGAGAGACCCAGTACTTC	CASSPPVGRRRETQYF
TRBJ1-1	.	TRBV20-1	.	TGCAGTGTGACAGGCAGAATGAACACTGAAGCTTTCTTT	CSVTGRMNTEAFF
TRBJ2-1	many	TRBV7-2	.	TGTGCCAGCAGCTCAGGACTCGAGCAGTTCTTC	CASSSGLEQFF
TRBJ2-1	.	TRBV5-4	.	TGTGCCAGCAGCGCCTCGAACTACAATGAGCAGTTCTTC	CASSASNYNEQFF
TRBJ2-2	few	TRBV3-1	.	TGTGCCAGCAGCCCTAATGGTCTAGGAACATTTGGCACCGGGGAGCTGTTTTTT	CASSPNGLGTFGTGELFF
TRBJ2-1	.	TRBV14	.	TGTGCCAGCAGCCAAGTTCGCAGGGAACATGAGCAGTTCTTC	CASSQVRREHEQFF
TRBJ1-2	.	TRBV7-6	TRBD1	TGTGCCAGCGGATCAGGGGGAGATGGCTACACCTTC	CASGSGGDGYTF
TRBJ2-2	.	TRBV20-1	.	TGCAGTGCTAGAATGGGCGGGACCGGGGAGCTGTTTTTT	CSARMGGTGELFF
TRBJ2-2	.	TRBV12-3/TRBV12-4	TRBD2	TGTGCCAGCAGCCTGAGGACTAGTCACGGGGAGCTGTTTTTT	CASSLRTSHGELFF
TRBJ2-5	many	TRBV27	.	TGTGCCAGCAGTTTAATGCCAACGGTACCGCAGACCCAGTACTTC	CASSLMPTVPQTQYF
TRBJ1-6	few	TRBV20-1	TRBD1	TGCAGTGCTCTCCCGGGACAGGCGGGCTCCTATAATTCACCCCTCCACTTT	CSALPGQAGSYNSPLHF
TRBJ2-3	.	TRBV20-1	.	TGCAGTGCTAGAGTGGGTAGCGTACCGGCAGATACGCAGTATTTT	CSARVGSVPADTQYF
TRBJ2-3	.	TRBV29-1	TRBD2	TGCAGCGCGACTAGCGGGATCTCAGATACGCAGTATTTT	CSATSGISDTQYF
TRBJ1-3	.	TRBV29-1	.	TGCAGCGTTGGGGGAGGATCCTCCTCTGGAAACACCATATATTTT	CSVGGGSSSGNTIYF
TRBJ2-7	once	TRBV27	TRBD1	TGTGCCAGCAGTTTAAAGCCGACAGGGGGATACGAGCAGTACTTC	CASSLKPTGGYEQYF
TRBJ2-2	many	TRBV19	.	TGTGCCAGTAGTATCGCCAAAAACACCGGGGAGCTGTTTTTT	CASSIAKNTGELFF
TRBJ2-1	.	TRBV29-1	.	TGCAGCGCGCTGGGCCTCCACCAGGGAGGCGAGCAGTTCTTC	CSALGLHQGGEQFF
TRBJ1-5	.	TRBV6-2/TRBV6-3	.	TGTGCCAGCAGTTACCAGGGTATGAAGCCCCAGCATTTT	CASSYQGMKPQHF
TRBJ2-7	few	TRBV19	.	TGTGCCAGTAGTAGCCCGGGTGGGTACGAGCAGTACTTC	CASSSPGGYEQYF
TRBJ2-5	few	TRBV29-1	.	TGCAGCGTTGACTCGGGATTTGTGGGAGAGACCCAGTACTTC	CSVDSGFVGETQYF
TRBJ2-1	few	TRBV5-6	TRBD1	TGTGCCAGCAGCTTGGGGACCGGGACAGGTCGCAATGAGCAGTTCTTC	CASSLGTGTGRNEQFF
TRBJ2-7	few	TRBV6-5	TRBD2	TGTGCCAGCAGCGGACTAGCGGGAGCAGCCGAGCAGTACTTC	CASSGLAGAAEQYF
TRBJ1-2	few	TRBV10-3	.	TGTGCCATCAGTGAACGACCGTCGTGGGATGGCTACACCTTC	CAISERPSWDGYTF
TRBJ2-7	.	TRBV29-1	.	TGCAGCGTTGAAGTCCCTAGACAGGGAGGCGACGAGCAGTACTTC	CSVEVPRQGGDEQYF
TRBJ2-5	few	TRBV7-9	.	TGTGCCAGCAGCTCTCAGGGGCGCCAAGAGACCCAGTACTTC	CASSSQGRQETQYF
TRBJ2-1	few	TRBV7-8	TRBD2	TGTGCCAGCAGCCAACAGCGGGGAACTGTTTTGAATGAGCAGTTCTTC	CASSQQRGTVLNEQFF
TRBJ2-2	once	TRBV11-3	TRBD2	TGTGCCAGCAGCTCGCTCGGACTAGGCTCGAACACCGGGGAGCTGTTTTTT	CASSSLGLGSNTGELFF
TRBJ2-3	.	TRBV9	.	TGTGCCAGCAGCGTAGGTTTCGACACAGATACGCAGTATTTT	CASSVGFDTDTQYF
TRBJ2-2	.	TRBV7-2	.	TGTGCCAGCAGCTTACTCGGCGCGAACACCGGGGAGCTGTTTTTT	CASSLLGANTGELFF
TRBJ1-2	few	TRBV19	.	TGTGCCAGTTGTTGGACCCCCGGGGGCTACACCTTC	CASCWTPGGYTF
TRBJ2-7	medium-sized	TRBV18	.	TGTGCCAGCTCACCGGAGGCTCTACAGGGGAGCGGGGAGCAGTACTTC	CASSPEALQGSGEQYF
TRBJ1-3	few	TRBV10-3	.	TGTGCCACCTGGGACAATCGACGCTCTGGAAACACCATATATTTT	CATWDNRRSGNTIYF
TRBJ2-7	.	TRBV2	.	TGTGCCAGCAGTGAATTCGACTTCCAGCACGAGCAGTACTTC	CASSEFDFQHEQYF
TRBJ2-1	.	TRBV20-1	.	TGCAGTGCTCCCATAAATGAGCAGTTCTTC	CSAPINEQFF
TRBJ1-5	many	TRBV20-1	TRBD1	TGCAGTGCTAGGTTACAGGGGAATAGCAATCAGCCCCAGCATTTT	CSARLQGNSNQPQHF
TRBJ2-5	few	TRBV6-5	TRBD1	TGTGCCAGCAGAAGGATGACAGGGGGACTACAAGAGACCCAGTACTTC	CASRRMTGGLQETQYF
TRBJ1-1	.	TRBV6-5	.	TGTGCCAGCAGTCGAGGGATGTCTGAAGCTTTCTTT	CASSRGMSEAFF
TRBJ1-4	.	TRBV29-1	.	TGCAGCGTCGTGACATTCGGTGAAAAACTGTTTTTT	CSVVTFGEKLFF
TRBJ1-5	few	TRBV7-9	.	TGTGCCAGTCGGCAGGGTGATCAGCCCCAGCATTTT	CASRQGDQPQHF